These 27 T cell receptor beta chains originate from one sample sequenced in a study of shared clonotypes between healthy human individuals. Generated by immunoSEQ multiplex PCR, the TCRdb table keeps only in-frame clones and is missing some. The table records around 450,000 clones, roughly 77% of them present only once. The specimen sequenced was PBMCs. Receptors originate from a woman aged 40 to 49 in good health. Some clones in this sample may be carry-over from other donors' samples.

This chain joins TRBV7-6 and TRBJ2-7, with TRBD1 matching 7 bases. Germline lookup yields CDR1 SGHVS and CDR2 FNYEAQ. The CDR3 covers 14 residues. With 5 bases clipped from V and 4 bases from J, the junction kept 8 bases outside the gene matches. The CDR3: CASSATGARYEQYF. In DNA form, the CDR3 reads TGTGCCAGCAGCGCTACAGGGGCCAGATACGAGCAGTACTTC.

This clone showed up just a few times. This sequence joins TRBV6-1 and TRBJ1-1; maybe TRBD1 (6 bases). Trimming shortened V by 4 bases and J by 1 base, and 19 bases separated the two germline ends. In germline, CDR1 is MNHNS, CDR2 SASEGT. This CDR3 comprises 17 residues. The DNA of the CDR3 is TGTGCCAGCAGTGCTAAGGCAGGGGAGAGTTCGAACACTGAAGCTTTCTTT. Amino acids: CASSAKAGESSNTEAFF.

V is TRBV4-2 and J is TRBJ2-7, with D possibly called TRBD1 or TRBD2 (5 bases each). The CDR3 runs 15 residues. V shed 1 base and J shed 0 bases, with 10 bases lying between them. Germline V gene data show CDR1 as LGHNA and CDR2 as YNFKEQ. Here the CDR3 DNA reads TGTGCCAGCAGCCAAGCGGGGCAGAGCTCCTACGAGCAGTACTTC. Translation gives CASSQAGQSSYEQYF.

The CDR3 DNA reads as TGTGCCAGCTCACCGGGGCTAGGCCAGCCCCAGCATTTT. Translated: CASSPGLGQPQHF. The V gene is TRBV18, the J gene TRBJ1-5; D may be TRBD1 (5 bases). There are 13 residues in the CDR3. The V end was cut by 3 bases, the J end by 7 bases, with 10 bases between. Germline-derived CDR1 and CDR2 are KGHSH and LQKENI.

This clone was recorded only once. The chain is built from TRBV5-6 and TRBJ2-3; D gene unclear. Germline V gene lookup returns CDR1 SGHDT and CDR2 YYEEEE. This CDR3 spans 15 amino acids. V dropped 1 base and J dropped 0 bases, with 9 bases sitting between them. CDR3 bases: TGTGCCAGCAGCTTGTTTGCGGCTAGCACAGATACGCAGTATTTT. This codes for CASSLFAASTDTQYF.

The chain combines TRBV11-2 with TRBJ2-1; D unclear. V was trimmed by 4 bases and J by 0 bases, leaving 10 bases between them. The CDR3 covers 15 residues. Germline V gene data show CDR1 as SGHAT and CDR2 as FQNNGV. The chain's CDR3 is CASSYGRYSYNEQFF. The CDR3 DNA follows: TGTGCCAGCAGCTACGGACGGTACTCCTACAATGAGCAGTTCTTC.

The rearrangement joins TRBV14 to TRBJ2-7; tentative D call: TRBD1 (5 bases). V was clipped by 1 base and J by 6 bases, with 19 bases between them. The CDR3 totals 16 residues. CDR1 is SGHDN and CDR2 is FVKESK in the germline V gene. CDR3 sequence reads: CASSQGVKGYSGEQYF. The CDR3, as DNA: TGTGCCAGCAGCCAAGGAGTAAAGGGGTACTCGGGCGAGCAGTACTTC. Full variable domain (missing parts from reference TRBV14 and TRBJ2-7): EAGVTQFPSHSVIEKGQTVTLRCDPISGHDNLYWYRRVMGKEIKFLLHFVKESKQDESGMPNNRFLAERTGGTYSTLKVQPAELEDSGVYFCASSQGVKGYSGEQYFGPGTRLTVT.

The rearrangement joins TRBV7-3 to TRBJ2-3; D remains ambiguous. Trimming pared 5 bases from V and 7 bases from J, leaving 13 bases between. The CDR3 has 13 amino acids. Germline V gene data show CDR1 as SGHTA and CDR2 as FQGTGA. In DNA form, the CDR3 reads TGTGCCAGCAGCCCCATAGTTGGGCATACGCAGTATTTT. As protein: CASSPIVGHTQYF.

This chain connects TRBV2 to TRBJ2-5, with a possible D match to TRBD2 (6 bases). This CDR3 has 12 amino acids. The V and J ends lost 7 bases and 5 bases respectively, with 11 bases between them. Germline lookup yields CDR1 SNHLY and CDR2 FYNNEI. As DNA, the CDR3 is TGTGCCAGCATCTTGGAGGGGGAGACCCAGTACTTC. Translated, it gives CASILEGETQYF.

The V call is TRBV28, the J call TRBJ2-1, with a possible D match to TRBD2 (6 bases). V was shortened by 2 bases and J by 4 bases, with 12 bases between the two germline ends. The CDR3 length is 15 residues. Germline V CDR1 and CDR2: MDHEN, SYDVKM. The CDR3 DNA reads TGTGCCAGCAGTTTAACGGGAGTGAGGTACAATGAGCAGTTCTTC. This gives the protein CASSLTGVRYNEQFF.

V gene TRBV28 combines with J gene TRBJ1-5, with D uncertain. The CDR3 is 13 amino acids. The germline V and J ends were trimmed by 6 bases and 7 bases, with 13 bases remaining between them. CDR1 is MDHEN and CDR2 is SYDVKM in the germline V gene. The chain's CDR3 is CASSMPVGQPQHF. The CDR3 DNA sequence: TGTGCCAGCAGCATGCCGGTCGGACAGCCCCAGCATTTT.

The chain employs TRBV7-3 and TRBJ2-4; 8 nucleotides align to TRBD2. CDR1 SGHTA and CDR2 FQGTGA come from the germline V gene. This CDR3 spans 17 amino acids. V lost 1 base and J lost 7; bases outside the gene matches: 12. CDR3 amino acids: CASSLMAPAGRDNIQYF. CDR3 nucleotides: TGTGCCAGCAGCTTAATGGCCCCGGCCGGGAGGGATAACATTCAGTACTTC.

V and J are TRBV18 and TRBJ2-5; D possibly uses TRBD1 or TRBD2 (5 bases each). Per the germline V gene, CDR1 is KGHSH and CDR2 is LQKENI. V was shortened by 4 bases and J by 2 bases, with 8 bases between the two germline ends. The CDR3 is made up of 13 amino acids. In DNA, the CDR3 is TGTGCCAGCTCACGGGACCTTCAAGAGACCCAGTACTTC. Encoded protein: CASSRDLQETQYF. Complete variable domain (other parts from reference TRBV18 and TRBJ2-5): NAGVMQNPRHLVRRRGQEARLRCSPMKGHSHVYWYRQLPEEGLKFMVYLQKENIIDESGMPKERFSAEFPKEGPSILRIQQVVRGDSAAYFCASSRDLQETQYFGPGTRLLVL.

The chain is built from TRBV11-2 and TRBJ2-7, with 9 nucleotides matching TRBD2. There are 15 residues in the CDR3. Germline CDR1 reads SGHAT; CDR2 reads FQNNGV. V shed 2 bases, J shed 7 bases, and the junction held 9 bases outside the gene matches. This CDR3 reads CASSLLAGNAVEQYF. The CDR3 DNA follows: TGTGCCAGCAGCTTACTAGCGGGAAATGCAGTGGAGCAGTACTTC. The complete variable domain, with remaining parts taken from reference TRBV11-2 and TRBJ2-7, reads EAGVAQSPRYKIIEKRQSVAFWCNPISGHATLYWYQQILGQGPKLLIQFQNNGVVDDSQLPKDRFSAERLKGVDSTLKIQPAKLEDSAVYLCASSLLAGNAVEQYFGPGTRLTVT.

The chain recombines TRBV29-1 with TRBJ1-2, with 8 nucleotides matching TRBD1. V was pared by 7 bases and J by 8 bases, with 12 bases of the junction left unmatched. Germline V CDR1 and CDR2: SQVTM, ANQGSEA. The CDR3 contains 13 residues. The CDR3 nucleotides are TGCAGCGCCTTTAGGGTGACAGGGGAAGGCTACACCTTC. Residues: CSAFRVTGEGYTF.

V usage is TRBV5-4 and J usage is TRBJ2-1, with TRBD2 matching 7 bases. CDR3 size: 16 residues. Germline loops: CDR1 SGHNT, CDR2 YYREEE (reference sequence). V was clipped by 0 bases and J by 9 bases; unmatched bases: 12. CDR3 DNA sequence: TGTGCCAGCAGCTTGGCTAGCGGAGGAGGTCCCCCTGAGCAGTTCTTC. This codes for CASSLASGGGPPEQFF.

Notes on this clone: Other DNA sequences within the sample encode an identical CDR3. The J gene is TRBJ1-2, the V gene TRBV28; D remains unclear. V was clipped by 4 bases and J by 3 bases, with 3 bases between them. CDR1 and CDR2 from the germline V gene are MDHEN and SYDVKM. The CDR3 contains 11 residues. CDR3: CASSSYYGYTF. The CDR3 coding sequence is TGTGCCAGCAGTTCCTACTATGGCTACACCTTC.

V usage is TRBV7-8 and J usage is TRBJ2-2; 7 bases map to TRBD1. The germline V gene encodes CDR1 SGHVS and CDR2 FQNEAQ. Losses at the gene ends were 5 bases for V and 3 bases for J; bases not matched to a gene: 9. The length of the CDR3 is 16 residues. Here the CDR3 reads CASSARTGADTGELFF. CDR3 in DNA: TGTGCCAGCAGCGCGAGAACAGGGGCGGACACCGGGGAGCTGTTTTTT. The complete variable domain, with remaining parts taken from reference TRBV7-8 and TRBJ2-2, reads GAGVSQSPRYKVAKRGQDVALRCDPISGHVSLFWYQQALGQGPEFLTYFQNEAQLDKSGLPSDRFFAERPEGSVSTLKIQRTQQEDSAVYLCASSARTGADTGELFFGEGSRLTVL.

J is TRBJ2-1 and V is TRBV11-2; tentative D call: TRBD2 (5 bases). Germline V gene data show CDR1 as SGHAT and CDR2 as FQNNGV. CDR3 size: 15 residues. Deletions cut 6 bases from V and 0 bases from J, with 12 bases between. The CDR3 loop reads CASRPIGSSYNEQFF. The CDR3 coding sequence is TGTGCCAGCAGACCCATTGGGAGCTCCTACAATGAGCAGTTCTTC.

The chain combines TRBV2 with TRBJ1-1; D is unclear. Germline CDR1 is SNHLY and CDR2 is FYNNEI. Trimming stripped 3 bases from V and 0 bases from J, with 14 bases between. The CDR3 sequence is 16 residues long. The CDR3 reads CASSDGGRHMNTEAFF. The CDR3 DNA reads TGTGCCAGCAGTGATGGCGGAAGGCACATGAACACTGAAGCTTTCTTT.

The chain joins TRBV6-5 to TRBJ2-7; D may correspond to TRBD1 or TRBD2 (5 bases each). There are 13 residues in the CDR3. V was clipped by 7 bases and J by 6 bases, with 16 bases between them. Germline assignment: CDR1 MNHEY and CDR2 SVGAGI. The CDR3 bases are TGTGCCAGCAAGCGAGGGACCCATGCCGAGCAGTACTTC. As protein: CASKRGTHAEQYF.

This rearrangement joins TRBV4-1 to TRBJ2-5; weak D call: TRBD2 (6 bases). The CDR3 has 16 residues. CDR1 and CDR2 from the germline V gene are MGHRA and YSYEKL. Trimming removed 4 bases at V and 1 base at J, with 16 bases between. The CDR3 region has the DNA TGCGCCAGCAGCCCCTCGGGAGCCCTGTTCCAAGAGACCCAGTACTTC. It specifies CASSPSGALFQETQYF.

In its sample, this clone was seen once. The chain employs TRBV21-1 and TRBJ2-7; no DNA check was done on the table's D call, TRBD2. TRBV21-1 is assigned pseudogene status. The CDR3 is 17 residues long. The CDR3 nucleotides read TGTGCCAGCAGCAATCGGACTAGCGGAGAAACCTCCTACGAGCAGTACTTC. It translates to CASSNRTSGETSYEQYF.

The gene calls are TRBV27 and TRBJ2-1; D gene uncertain. The CDR3 length is 14 residues. CDR1 is MNHEY and CDR2 is SMNVEV in the germline V gene (reference sequence). V gave up 5 bases and J gave up 2 bases, with 10 bases separating them. The chain's CDR3 is CASSSAKTYNEQFF. CDR3 in DNA: TGTGCCAGCAGTAGCGCCAAAACCTACAATGAGCAGTTCTTC.

This clone was found once. The chain uses TRBV6-4 and TRBJ2-2; maybe TRBD1 (6 bases). V was trimmed by 3 bases and J by 5 bases, leaving 10 bases between them. From germline, CDR1 is MRHNA and CDR2 SNTAGT. The CDR3 is 14 amino acids. The CDR3 sequence: CASSERGSTGELFF. The CDR3 DNA follows: TGTGCCAGCAGTGAGAGGGGGAGTACCGGGGAGCTGTTTTTT.

The chain recombines TRBV5-4 with TRBJ2-3; D possibly corresponds to TRBD2 (5 bases). The CDR3 is 15 residues long. Germline CDR1 and CDR2: SGHNT and YYREEE (reference sequence). V was pared by 3 bases and J by 4 bases, with 15 bases between. This CDR3 reads CASSSQRGSADTQYF. The CDR3 DNA follows: TGTGCCAGCAGCTCTCAACGAGGGTCTGCAGATACGCAGTATTTT.

This sequence joins TRBV19 and TRBJ2-7; D gene ambiguous. Trimming shortened V by 3 bases and J by 6 bases, and 12 bases separated the two germline ends. This CDR3 is built from 13 residues. Per germline, CDR1 LNHDA and CDR2 SQIVND (reference sequence). CDR3 amino acids: CASSIPSSREQYF. In nucleotides, the CDR3 is TGTGCCAGTAGTATCCCAAGTTCACGCGAGCAGTACTTC. Based on the CDR3 plus reference TRBV19 and TRBJ2-7, the full variable domain is DGGITQSPKYLFRKEGQNVTLSCEQNLNHDAMYWYRQDPGQGLRLIYYSQIVNDFQKGDIAEGYSVSREKKESFPLTVTSAQKNPTAFYLCASSIPSSREQYFGPGTRLTVT.